This TCR beta chain was identified in a study of T-cell memory formation after mild COVID-19. V lost 4 bases to trimming and J lost 9 bases, with 11 bases between them. The germline V gene has CDR1 SGHRS and CDR2 YFSETQ. CDR3 length: 12 residues. This clonotype was picked up many times. TCRalpha and TCRbeta libraries used 5'RACE with constant-segment primers and UMIs. MiXCR, run by TCRdb on the 5' RACE reads, gives a single entry per CDR3 protein. The sample carries about 290,000 distinct CDR3 sequences, around 15% recorded once. The chain carries TRBV5-1 and TRBJ2-1; TRBD1 is a possible D gene (5 bases). The sequencing input was PBMCs or a T cell subset sorted from them (not recorded which). The receptor comes from a man aged 18 to 35 who had mild COVID-19 (a few samples of this study predate the infection). Cell type and time point are not known. The CDR3 here is CASSASGREQFF. Here the CDR3 DNA reads TGCGCCAGCAGCGCGTCAGGGCGTGAGCAGTTCTTC.